What follows are 25 T cell receptor beta chains derived from one specimen sequenced in a study of radiation and T cells in renal cell carcinoma. Sequenced by immunoSEQ multiplex PCR; TCRdb stores in-frame clones only, minus some. This table holds around 86,000 clones, around 85% found once. Time point noted: blood 2 weeks post-SBRT. Described treatment: 15 Gy SBRT to primary tumor, nephrectomy 4 weeks later. Here the sequenced sample was blood, taken from a patient whose treatment included radiotherapy and nephrectomy. These receptors were obtained from a woman aged 45-65 years with renal cell carcinoma.

The chain links TRBV6-5 to TRBJ1-4, with D hard to call. The V end was cut by 0 bases, the J end by 7 bases, with 12 bases between. Germline V gene sequence: CDR1 MNHEY, CDR2 SVGAGI. This CDR3 contains 15 residues. The CDR3 DNA reads as TGTGCCAGCAGTTACTCGAAGGGAATTAGTGAAAAACTGTTTTTT. Translation gives CASSYSKGISEKLFF.

This clone was recorded only once. One end of the junction fails to match germline, which may point to a read error. V and J are TRBV7-2 and TRBJ2-5; possibly TRBD2 for D (6 bases). The CDR3 sequence is 14 residues long. Per the germline V gene, CDR1 is SGHTA and CDR2 is FQGNSA. The CDR3 spells CASRLAEASGTQYF. The CDR3 region has the DNA TGTGCCAGCAGATTAGCGGAGGCCTCCGGGACCCAGTACTTC.

The chain links TRBV10-3 to TRBJ2-3; no reliable D call. With 3 bases removed from V and 0 bases from J, the gap between germline ends came to 13 bases. The CDR3 covers 16 residues. The V gene's germline CDR1 is ENHRY and CDR2 SYGVKD. The CDR3 nucleotides read TGTGCCATCAGTGATGGGGTGGGCCGAAGCACAGATACGCAGTATTTT. Protein: CAISDGVGRSTDTQYF.

The chain carries TRBV28 and TRBJ2-7; possibly TRBD1 for D (6 bases). CDR1 and CDR2 (germline): MDHEN, SYDVKM. V gave up 4 bases and J gave up 3 bases, with 10 bases separating them. CDR3 size: 13 residues. This CDR3 reads CASSSGQNYEQYF. The CDR3 bases are TGTGCCAGCAGTTCTGGACAGAACTACGAGCAGTACTTC.

The chain joins TRBV19 to TRBJ1-2; weak D call: TRBD1 (5 bases). The germline gives CDR1 LNHDA, CDR2 SQIVND (reference sequence). CDR3 size: 13 residues. V was shortened by 4 bases and J by 2 bases, with 8 bases between the two germline ends. This chain's CDR3 is CASSTGNNYGYTF. The CDR3 bases are TGTGCCAGTAGTACAGGGAACAACTATGGCTACACCTTC.

The V call is TRBV6-1, the J call TRBJ1-2; tentative D call: TRBD1 (5 bases). Trimming shortened V by 7 bases and J by 8 bases, and 17 bases separated the two germline ends. CDR3 length equals 13 residues. CDR1 and CDR2 from the germline V gene are MNHNS and SASEGT. The CDR3 reads CASTSVGAPGYTF. CDR3 bases: TGTGCCAGCACCTCTGTAGGGGCGCCAGGCTACACCTTC.

In nucleotides, the CDR3 is TGTGCCAGCAGCCCCATCGGACTAGCGGGAGTGATGGAGCAGTACTTC. Its protein is CASSPIGLAGVMEQYF. The chain couples TRBV7-2 to TRBJ2-7; 13 positions agree with TRBD2. The trim removed 5 bases at V and 7 bases at J, leaving 11 bases unmatched. CDR1 and CDR2 from the germline V gene are SGHTA and FQGNSA. The CDR3 runs to 16 residues.

This clone was detected only a few times. The chain is built from TRBV5-4 and TRBJ2-2; D not certain. This CDR3 is built from 16 residues. Trimming removed 0 bases from V and 5 bases from J, with 14 bases in between. CDR1 and CDR2 from the germline V gene are SGHNT and YYREEE (reference sequence). CDR3 in amino acids: CASSLAPFTQTGELFF. CDR3 coding DNA: TGTGCCAGCAGCTTGGCCCCGTTCACTCAAACCGGGGAGCTGTTTTTT.

A word on this clone: With a much larger clone just one base away, this may be a read error. The chain carries TRBV7-9 and TRBJ1-1; D call uncertain. V was cut by 2 bases and J by 1 base, with 5 bases left in between. Germline V gene data show CDR1 as SEHNR and CDR2 as FQNEAQ (reference sequence). CDR3 length: 13 amino acids. For the CDR3, the DNA is TGTGCCAGCAGCTTATCGGGGAACACTGAAGCTTTCTTT. This sequence encodes CASSLSGNTEAFF.

The chain links TRBV6-5 to TRBJ2-5; 9 bases match TRBD2. This CDR3 has 14 amino acids. The junction had 7 bases not matched to a gene; V was cut back by 6 bases and J by 5 bases. CDR1 and CDR2 (germline): MNHEY, SVGAGI. The CDR3 bases are TGTGCCAGCAGACAAGCGGGGGGTTGGGAGACCCAGTACTTC. It yields the protein CASRQAGGWETQYF.

The J gene is TRBJ2-1, the V gene TRBV2; 9 bases agree with TRBD2. CDR3 length: 14 residues. The V and J ends lost 4 bases and 3 bases, in that order; junction bases with no gene match: 1. Germline V gene sequence: CDR1 SNHLY, CDR2 FYNNEI. The CDR3 spells CASSVSGSYNEQFF. The CDR3 region has the DNA TGTGCCAGCAGTGTTAGCGGGAGCTACAATGAGCAGTTCTTC.

Here the CDR3 reads CASRDNTIYF. The CDR3 DNA is TGTGCCAGCCGCGACAACACCATATATTTT. The chain couples TRBV28 to TRBJ1-3, with D unclear. The germline V gene encodes CDR1 MDHEN and CDR2 SYDVKM. The germline V and J ends were trimmed by 8 bases and 7 bases, with 6 bases remaining between them. This CDR3 region has 10 residues.

The genes are TRBV4-3 and TRBJ2-5; 14 bases match TRBD2. V dropped 0 bases and J dropped 6; count of bases not matched to a gene: 9. Germline loops: CDR1 LGHNA, CDR2 YSLEER. This CDR3 region has 18 residues. The CDR3 spells CASSQDSPGLAGVKTQYF. The CDR3 DNA reads as TGCGCCAGCAGCCAAGACTCTCCGGGACTAGCGGGAGTAAAGACCCAGTACTTC.

The chain joins TRBV4-3 to TRBJ1-1, with 11 nucleotides matching TRBD1. CDR1 and CDR2 from the germline V gene are LGHNA and YSLEER. Germline trimming cut 3 bases from V and 3 bases from J; bases unmatched to any gene: 3. CDR3 length equals 15 residues. This CDR3 reads CASSQRGQGDTEAFF. The CDR3 DNA is TGCGCCAGCAGCCAGAGGGGACAGGGGGACACTGAAGCTTTCTTT.

The chain is built from TRBV7-2 and TRBJ2-7, with D perhaps TRBD2 (5 bases). The length of the CDR3 is 13 residues. CDR1 SGHTA and CDR2 FQGNSA come from the germline V gene. Trimming removed 4 bases at V and 3 bases at J, with 10 bases between. The chain's CDR3 is CASSSSGIYEQYF. For the CDR3, the DNA is TGTGCCAGCAGCTCATCGGGGATCTACGAGCAGTACTTC.

This rearrangement joins TRBV5-4 to TRBJ2-2, with D unclear. V lost 0 bases to trimming and J lost 6 bases, with 9 bases between them. The V gene's germline CDR1 is SGHNT and CDR2 YYREEE (reference sequence). The CDR3 consists of 14 residues. The CDR3 DNA sequence: TGTGCCAGCAGCTTGGCCGTGGTAGCCGGGGAGCTGTTTTTT. This gives the protein CASSLAVVAGELFF.

This clone was observed once. The chain combines TRBV2 with TRBJ2-4; TRBD2 agrees at 7 bases. The CDR3 is 13 amino acids. V shed 6 bases and J 7 bases; nucleotides not matched to a gene: 6. Germline-derived CDR1 and CDR2 are SNHLY and FYNNEI. The CDR3 is CASRREGGNIQYF. The CDR3 DNA reads TGTGCCAGCAGGAGGGAGGGAGGCAACATTCAGTACTTC.

This chain uses TRBV7-9 with TRBJ1-2, with D perhaps TRBD1 (5 bases). Trimming took 0 bases from V and 6 from J, leaving 11 bases between them. Germline V lookup: CDR1 SEHNR, CDR2 FQNEAQ (reference sequence). The CDR3 is 14 amino acids. CDR3 loop: CASSLAHGAHGYTF. CDR3 DNA: TGTGCCAGCAGCTTAGCGCACGGGGCACATGGCTACACCTTC.

The chain uses TRBV2 and TRBJ1-1; 9 bases agree with TRBD1. This CDR3 contains 15 residues. With V trimmed by 1 base and J by 1 base, 1 base remained unmatched. Germline V gene lookup returns CDR1 SNHLY and CDR2 FYNNEI. This CDR3 reads CASSEGQGENTEAFF. In DNA, the CDR3 is TGTGCCAGCAGTGAAGGACAGGGGGAGAACACTGAAGCTTTCTTT.

The chain has TRBV5-1 and TRBJ2-2; D is undetermined. V shed 3 bases and J shed 7 bases, with 25 bases lying between them. The CDR3 loop spans 18 amino acids. The V gene's germline CDR1 is SGHRS and CDR2 YFSETQ. Written as DNA, the CDR3 is TGCGCCAGCAGCTCCGCCGGACCCCTCGAAATCCCATACGGGGAGCTGTTTTTT. Amino acid sequence: CASSSAGPLEIPYGELFF.

The chain is built from TRBV19 and TRBJ2-7; weak D call: TRBD1 (5 bases). The CDR3 extends over 14 amino acids. From germline, CDR1 is LNHDA and CDR2 SQIVND (reference sequence). V was shortened by 0 bases and J by 2 bases, with 8 bases between the two germline ends. The CDR3 sequence: CASSIDHRTYEQYF. The DNA for the CDR3 is TGTGCCAGTAGTATAGATCACAGGACCTACGAGCAGTACTTC. Combining the CDR3 with reference TRBV19 and TRBJ2-7 gives the whole variable domain DGGITQSPKYLFRKEGQNVTLSCEQNLNHDAMYWYRQDPGQGLRLIYYSQIVNDFQKGDIAEGYSVSREKKESFPLTVTSAQKNPTAFYLCASSIDHRTYEQYFGPGTRLTVT.

This clone was seen just once. The genes are TRBV7-2 and TRBJ2-1; TRBD2 matches 10 bases. CDR3 length equals 16 residues. V was pared by 5 bases and J by 9 bases, with 13 bases of the junction left unmatched. CDR1 SGHTA and CDR2 FQGNSA come from the germline V gene. The CDR3 spells CASSAQSSGGRGEQFF. In DNA, the CDR3 is TGTGCCAGCAGCGCCCAATCTAGCGGGGGCCGGGGTGAGCAGTTCTTC. The whole variable domain, remainder taken from reference TRBV7-2 and TRBJ2-1, is GAGVSQSPSNKVTEKGKDVELRCDPISGHTALYWYRQSLGQGLEFLIYFQGNSAPDKSGLPSDRFSAERTGGSVSTLTIQRTQQEDSAVYLCASSAQSSGGRGEQFFGPGTRLTVL.

This chain links TRBV9 with TRBJ2-1, with TRBD2 matching 9 bases. The germline V gene has CDR1 SGDLS and CDR2 YYNGEE. J lost 4 bases, V lost 6 bases, and 14 bases had no gene match. The CDR3 covers 17 residues. The CDR3 here is CASNSPPLAGQYNEQFF. The CDR3 coding sequence is TGTGCCAGCAACAGTCCCCCTCTAGCGGGGCAGTACAATGAGCAGTTCTTC.

The chain is built from TRBV6-6 and TRBJ1-5; D is possibly TRBD1 (5 bases). Germline CDR1 reads MNHNY; CDR2 reads SVGAGI (reference sequence). CDR3 size: 16 residues. V was cut by 6 bases and J by 2 bases, with 17 bases left in between. As DNA, the CDR3 is TGTGCCAGCAGGGGGCCGGGGGGAGTCGGCAATCAGCCCCAGCATTTT. Translated: CASRGPGGVGNQPQHF.

This chain uses TRBV7-2 with TRBJ1-5; D unclear. V was trimmed by 5 bases and J by 1 base, leaving 12 bases between them. The germline gives CDR1 SGHTA, CDR2 FQGNSA. The CDR3 has 15 amino acids. This CDR3 reads CASSPRVSSNQPQHF. The DNA for the CDR3 is TGTGCCAGCAGCCCCAGAGTTTCCAGCAATCAGCCCCAGCATTTT.